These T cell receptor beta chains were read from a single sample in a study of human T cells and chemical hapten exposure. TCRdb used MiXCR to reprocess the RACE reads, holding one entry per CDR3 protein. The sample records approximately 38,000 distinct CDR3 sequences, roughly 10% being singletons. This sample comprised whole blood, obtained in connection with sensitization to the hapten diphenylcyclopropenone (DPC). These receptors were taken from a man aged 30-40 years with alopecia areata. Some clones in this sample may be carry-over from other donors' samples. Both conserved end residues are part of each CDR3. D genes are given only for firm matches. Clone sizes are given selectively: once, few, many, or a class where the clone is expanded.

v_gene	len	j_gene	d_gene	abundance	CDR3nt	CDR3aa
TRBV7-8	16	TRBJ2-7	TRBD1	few	TGTGCCAGCAGCCCAGCAATAGGGACAGGGAAGGGCGAGCAGTACTTC	CASSPAIGTGKGEQYF
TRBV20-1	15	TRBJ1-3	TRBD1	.	TGCAGTGCTAGAGATCAGACAGGGTCTGGAAACACCATATATTTT	CSARDQTGSGNTIYF
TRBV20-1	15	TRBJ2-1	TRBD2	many	TGCAGTGCTAGAGATCGCGGGAGAGACTACAATGAGCAGTTCTTC	CSARDRGRDYNEQFF
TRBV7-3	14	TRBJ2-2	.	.	TGTGCCAGCAGGACCGACAGGAACACCGGGGAGCTGTTTTTT	CASRTDRNTGELFF
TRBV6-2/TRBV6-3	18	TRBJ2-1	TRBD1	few	TGTGCCAGCAGTTACCCCAGGACAGGGGGGGATTTTTACAATGAGCAGTTCTTC	CASSYPRTGGDFYNEQFF
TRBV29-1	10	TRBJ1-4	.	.	TGCAGCGTGGAAGGTGAAAAACTGTTTTTT	CSVEGEKLFF
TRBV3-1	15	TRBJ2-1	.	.	TGTGCCAGCAGCCAATATAGCGACAACTACAATGAGCAGTTCTTC	CASSQYSDNYNEQFF
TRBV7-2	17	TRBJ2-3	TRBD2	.	TGTGCCAGCAGACACTCGACTAGCGGCTTTAGCACAGATACGCAGTATTTT	CASRHSTSGFSTDTQYF
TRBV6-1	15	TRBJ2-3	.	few	TGTGCCAGCAGTGGAACCCTTATGAACACAGATACGCAGTATTTT	CASSGTLMNTDTQYF
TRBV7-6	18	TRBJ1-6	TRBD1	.	TGTGCCAGCAGCTTGACAATAGGGCCAGGGGGCTTTAATTCACCCCTCCACTTT	CASSLTIGPGGFNSPLHF
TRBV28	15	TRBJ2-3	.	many	TGTGCCAGCAGTTTAGCCGGAGGGCCGTCAGATACGCAGTATTTT	CASSLAGGPSDTQYF
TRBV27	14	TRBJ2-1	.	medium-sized	TGTGCCAGCAGTTTTGGGGCAGCTTACAATGAGCAGTTCTTC	CASSFGAAYNEQFF
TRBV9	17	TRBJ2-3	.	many	TGTGCCAGCAGCGTAGTTCCGCTGGGGGTGAGCACAGATACGCAGTATTTT	CASSVVPLGVSTDTQYF
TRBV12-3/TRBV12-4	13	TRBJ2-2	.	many	TGTGCCAGCAGTTTAGAGGGGGTCGGGGAGCTGTTTTTT	CASSLEGVGELFF
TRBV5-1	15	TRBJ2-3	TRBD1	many	TGCGCCAGCAGCTTCTCCGGGACAGGGATAGATACGCAGTATTTT	CASSFSGTGIDTQYF
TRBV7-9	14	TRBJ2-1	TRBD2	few	TGTGCCAGCAGCCGACTAGCGGGGCACAATGAGCAGTTCTTC	CASSRLAGHNEQFF
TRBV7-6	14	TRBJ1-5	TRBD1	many	TGTGCCAGCAGTCCACAGGGGTCCAATCAGCCCCAGCATTTT	CASSPQGSNQPQHF
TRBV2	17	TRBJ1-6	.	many	TGTGCCAGCAGTGCCCAACTCCCCACAGGGATGCAGTCACCCCTCCACTTT	CASSAQLPTGMQSPLHF
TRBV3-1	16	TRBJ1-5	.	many	TGTGCCAGCAGCCAAGATCTTCCGGGGGCGGCTCAGCCCCAGCATTTT	CASSQDLPGAAQPQHF
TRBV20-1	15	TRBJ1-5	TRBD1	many	TGCAGTGCTAGAGATCAGGGGGCAGGGAATCAGCCCCAGCATTTT	CSARDQGAGNQPQHF
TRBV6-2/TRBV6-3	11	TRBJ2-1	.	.	TGTGCCAGCAATACGTACAATGAGCAGTTCTTC	CASNTYNEQFF
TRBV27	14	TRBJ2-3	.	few	TGTGCCAGCAGGCCGGGCTACTCCACAGATACGCAGTATTTT	CASRPGYSTDTQYF
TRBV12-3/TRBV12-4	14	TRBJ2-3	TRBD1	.	TGTGCCAGCAGTTCCCCAGGGGGCCCAGATATGCAGTATTTT	CASSSPGGPDMQYF
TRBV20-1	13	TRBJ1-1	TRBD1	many	TGCAGTGCTCCCGGGACAGGGTACACTGAAGCTTTCTTT	CSAPGTGYTEAFF
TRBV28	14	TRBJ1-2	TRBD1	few	TGTGCCAGCGGGAGGGACAGGGGGTATTTTGGCTACACCTTC	CASGRDRGYFGYTF
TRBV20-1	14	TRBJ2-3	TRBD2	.	TGCAGTGCTGTAGGGGGACTAGCCAAAGATACGCAGTATTTT	CSAVGGLAKDTQYF
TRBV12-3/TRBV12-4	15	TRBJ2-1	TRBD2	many	TGTGCCAGCAGACGGACTAGCGGGAGTGTAGGTGAGCAGTTCTTC	CASRRTSGSVGEQFF
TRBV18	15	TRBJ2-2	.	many	TGTGCCAGCACCCAGGTTACATTGGACACCGGGGAGCTGTTTTTT	CASTQVTLDTGELFF
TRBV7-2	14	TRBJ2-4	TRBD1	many	TGTGCCAGCAGCCTCCCAGGGGGCCCAATCATTCAGTACTTC	CASSLPGGPIIQYF
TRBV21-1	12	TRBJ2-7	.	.	TGTGCCAGTCCGGGACTAGCAAACGAGCAGTACTTC	CASPGLANEQYF
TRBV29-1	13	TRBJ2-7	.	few	TGCAGCGTTGATTTGCAGGGGAGGAACGAGCAGTACTTC	CSVDLQGRNEQYF
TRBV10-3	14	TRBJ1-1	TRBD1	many	TGTGCCATCACGCCTACAGGGGTCCCCACTGAAGCTTTCTTT	CAITPTGVPTEAFF
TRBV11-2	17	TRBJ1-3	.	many	TGTGCCAGCAGCATCCGGGACGGACGAACCGCTGGAAACACCATATATTTT	CASSIRDGRTAGNTIYF
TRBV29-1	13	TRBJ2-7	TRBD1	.	TGCAGCGTCGACGCCGGGACAGGGGTCGAGCAGTACTTC	CSVDAGTGVEQYF
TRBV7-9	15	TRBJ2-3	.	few	TGTGCCAGCAGAAACGGAGCGTGGGACACAGATACGCAGTATTTT	CASRNGAWDTDTQYF
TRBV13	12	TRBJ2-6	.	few	TGTGCCAGCAGCTTCGTGCCCAACGTCCTGACTTTC	CASSFVPNVLTF
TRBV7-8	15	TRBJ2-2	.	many	TGTGCCAGCACCCCTCTGGGCGCGAACACCGGGGAGCTGTTTTTT	CASTPLGANTGELFF